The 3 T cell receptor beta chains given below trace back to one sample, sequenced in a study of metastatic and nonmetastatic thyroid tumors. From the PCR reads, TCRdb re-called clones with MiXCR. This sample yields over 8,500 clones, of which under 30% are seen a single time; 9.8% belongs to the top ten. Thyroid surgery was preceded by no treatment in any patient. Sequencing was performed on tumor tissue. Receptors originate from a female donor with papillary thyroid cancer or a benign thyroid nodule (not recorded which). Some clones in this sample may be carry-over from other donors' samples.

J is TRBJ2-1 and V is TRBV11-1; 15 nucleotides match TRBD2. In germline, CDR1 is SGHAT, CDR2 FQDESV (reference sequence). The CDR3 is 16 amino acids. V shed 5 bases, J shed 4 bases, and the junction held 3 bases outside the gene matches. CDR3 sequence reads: CASSRGTSGGYNEQFF. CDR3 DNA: TGTGCCAGCAGCCGAGGGACTAGCGGGGGGTACAATGAGCAGTTCTTC. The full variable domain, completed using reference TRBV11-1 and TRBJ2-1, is EAEVAQSPRYKITEKSQAVAFWCDPISGHATLYWYRQILGQGPELLVQFQDESVVDDSQLPKDRFSAERLKGVDSTLKIQPAELGDSAMYLCASSRGTSGGYNEQFFGPGTRLTVL.

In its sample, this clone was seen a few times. The CDR3 loop reads CASSSGTDTQYF. In DNA form, the CDR3 reads TGTGCCAGCAGCTCGGGGACAGATACGCAGTATTTT. The chain links TRBV2 to TRBJ2-3; D possibly corresponds to TRBD2 (5 bases). The germline V gene has CDR1 SNHLY and CDR2 FYNNEI. The CDR3 runs 12 residues. Trimming removed 6 bases at V and 3 bases at J, with 7 bases between.

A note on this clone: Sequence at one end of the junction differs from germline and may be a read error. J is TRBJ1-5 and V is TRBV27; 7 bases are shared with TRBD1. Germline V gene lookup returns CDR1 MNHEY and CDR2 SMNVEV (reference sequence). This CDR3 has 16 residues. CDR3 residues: CASSLFSGRGMEPQNF. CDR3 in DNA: TGTGCCAGCAGTCTCTTCTCAGGCAGGGGGATGGAGCCCCAGAATTTT.